Shown below are 23 T cell receptor beta chains from a single sample sequenced in a study of blood T cell repertoires in COVID-19 (dated by TCRdb to 2020 to 2022). The library relied on the immunoSEQ multiplex PCR assay. What TCRdb holds here is the immuneACCESS table cut down to in-frame rearrangements. Part of the clones is not present; checked against another copy, under half of the missing clones reflect an unresolved V gene, and the others are unexplained. Across this sample there are over 300,000 clones, with 90% seen only once. The top ten clones comprise 6.5% to 8% of the sample. The specimen sequenced was peripheral blood. Source of these receptors: a man between 18 and 29 years old with active or convalescent COVID-19.

The chain couples TRBV29-1 to TRBJ1-4; 9 bases line up with TRBD1. There are 11 residues in the CDR3. Germline assignment: CDR1 SQVTM and CDR2 ANQGSEA. The V and J ends lost 6 bases and 14 bases, in that order; junction bases with no gene match: 7. In DNA form, the CDR3 reads TGCAGCGTGGAAACCGGGACAGGGCTGTTTTTT. Encoded protein: CSVETGTGLFF.

This clone was seen more than once but under ten times. The rearrangement joins TRBV5-6 to TRBJ1-2; TRBD1 agrees at 7 bases. V lost 0 bases and J lost 4; bases outside the gene matches: 9. The CDR3 runs to 16 residues. The germline CDR1 and CDR2 sequences are SGHDT and YYEEEE. The CDR3 coding sequence is TGTGCCAGCAGCTTGGGGAGGGGGCGCTCAGGCTATGGCTACACCTTC. It encodes CASSLGRGRSGYGYTF. Complete variable domain (other parts from reference TRBV5-6 and TRBJ1-2): DAGVTQSPTHLIKTRGQQVTLRCSPKSGHDTVSWYQQALGQGPQFIFQYYEEEERQRGNFPDRFSGHQFPNYSSELNVNALLLGDSALYLCASSLGRGRSGYGYTFGSGTRLTVV.

CDR3 region: CASSLGMGGNEQFF. As DNA, the CDR3 is TGCGCCAGCAGCTTGGGGATGGGGGGCAATGAGCAGTTCTTC. This chain uses TRBV5-1 with TRBJ2-1; D perhaps matches TRBD2 (6 bases). This CDR3 contains 14 residues. Germline V gene lookup returns CDR1 SGHRS and CDR2 YFSETQ. Trimming took off 0 bases at V and 6 bases at J, with 10 bases between the two ends.

The rearrangement links TRBV5-1 to TRBJ1-1; no definite D call. V was cut by 0 bases and J by 8 bases, with 14 bases left in between. This CDR3 contains 14 residues. Germline CDR1 and CDR2: SGHRS and YFSETQ. The CDR3 DNA follows: TGCGCCAGCAGCTTGGCCTACGGTGTGACAGAAGCTTTCTTT. Protein: CASSLAYGVTEAFF. The full variable domain, its missing parts supplied by reference TRBV5-1 and TRBJ1-1, is KAGVTQTPRYLIKTRGQQVTLSCSPISGHRSVSWYQQTPGQGLQFLFEYFSETQRNKGNFPGRFSGRQFSNSRSEMNVSTLELGDSALYLCASSLAYGVTEAFFGQGTRLTVV.

The gene calls are TRBV27 and TRBJ1-3, with TRBD1 matching 8 bases. V lost 6 bases and J lost 3; bases outside the gene matches: 7. The CDR3 is 15 amino acids. CDR1 and CDR2 (germline): MNHEY, SMNVEV (reference sequence). The CDR3 DNA is TGTGCCAGCAGCTCTGGGACAGGACATGGAAACACCATATATTTT. The encoded protein is CASSSGTGHGNTIYF.

The V and J genes are TRBV4-1 and TRBJ2-1; D not resolved. V gave up 1 base and J gave up 0 bases, with 16 bases separating them. CDR1 and CDR2 from the germline V gene are MGHRA and YSYEKL. The CDR3 runs 18 residues. The CDR3 DNA reads TGCGCCAGCAGCCAAGTTCCTCCCCGACATAGCTCCTACAATGAGCAGTTCTTC. It yields the protein CASSQVPPRHSSYNEQFF.

The gene calls are TRBV20-1 and TRBJ1-2; possible D gene TRBD1, 5 bases. CDR3 length: 11 amino acids. V lost 3 bases, J lost 6 bases, and 8 bases lay in between. The germline V gene has CDR1 DFQATT and CDR2 SNEGSKA (reference sequence). CDR3 in amino acids: CSASGRDGYTF. The DNA for the CDR3 is TGCAGTGCTAGCGGCAGGGATGGCTACACCTTC.

The chain combines TRBV6-5 with TRBJ2-7; 8 nucleotides agree with TRBD1. The CDR3 has 15 residues. Germline trimming cut 5 bases from V and 6 bases from J; bases unmatched to any gene: 12. Germline V gene sequence: CDR1 MNHEY, CDR2 SVGAGI. The DNA for the CDR3 is TGTGCCAGCAGTCGGGACAGGTCATCCGTATCCGAGCAGTACTTC. It is translated as CASSRDRSSVSEQYF.

The rearrangement joins TRBV7-3 to TRBJ2-2; 9 positions agree with TRBD1. CDR1 and CDR2 from the germline V gene are SGHTA and FQGTGA. V trimming: 2 bases; J trimming: 6 bases; junction bases outside the gene matches: 7. The CDR3 spans 16 residues. The CDR3 nucleotides read TGTGCCAGCAGCTTACCGGGACAGGGTTTCTCCGGGGAGCTGTTTTTT. It encodes CASSLPGQGFSGELFF.

V is TRBV20-1 and J is TRBJ1-4, with D perhaps matching TRBD1 (5 bases). The CDR3 is 13 residues long. Germline V lookup: CDR1 DFQATT, CDR2 SNEGSKA (reference sequence). Deletions cut 3 bases from V and 7 bases from J, with 12 bases between. The CDR3 DNA is TGCAGTGCTAGTGGCCTCCAGGGTGAAAAACTGTTTTTT. Translated: CSASGLQGEKLFF.

The J gene is TRBJ2-1, the V gene TRBV5-8, with TRBD2 matching over 8 bases. Germline CDR1 SGHTS, CDR2 YDEGEE. The CDR3 extends over 14 amino acids. V dropped 6 bases and J dropped 5; count of bases not matched to a gene: 7. As DNA, the CDR3 is TGTGCCAGCAACCGGGGGGGTTGGAACAATGAGCAGTTCTTC. Protein product: CASNRGGWNNEQFF. The entire variable domain, with the rest obtained from reference TRBV5-8 and TRBJ2-1, is as follows: EAGVTQSPTHLIKTRGQQATLRCSPISGHTSVYWYQQALGLGLQFLLWYDEGEERNRGNFPPRFSGRQFPNYSSELNVNALELEDSALYLCASNRGGWNNEQFFGPGTRLTVL.

The V call is TRBV12-3 or TRBV12-4, the J call TRBJ2-3, with D unresolved. The CDR3 sequence is 12 residues long. V was shortened by 6 bases and J by 8 bases, with 12 bases between the two germline ends. CDR3 in amino acids: CASSSNAGTQYF. As DNA, the CDR3 is TGTGCCAGCAGCTCAAACGCCGGTACGCAGTATTTT.

This sequence joins TRBV28 and TRBJ1-2; D remains ambiguous. This CDR3 region has 13 residues. The germline V gene encodes CDR1 MDHEN and CDR2 SYDVKM. The V and J ends lost 8 bases and 1 base respectively, with 11 bases between them. CDR3 sequence: CASLSGNNYGYTF. DNA of the CDR3: TGTGCCAGCCTATCGGGGAATAACTATGGCTACACCTTC.

The CDR3 here is CASSLRGLGTEAFF. The CDR3 DNA is TGTGCCAGCAGCTTACGGGGTTTGGGCACTGAAGCTTTCTTT. This sequence joins TRBV7-2 and TRBJ1-1; no clear D gene. The CDR3 is made up of 14 amino acids. From germline, CDR1 is SGHTA and CDR2 FQGNSA. The V gene lost 2 bases and the J gene lost 4 bases, with 11 bases spanning the gap.

In the case of this clone: Other nucleotide sequences in the sample specify the same CDR3. The V call is TRBV24-1, the J call TRBJ2-5; 11 bases agree with TRBD2. CDR1 and CDR2 (germline): KGHDR, SFDVKD. The V gene end was trimmed by 4 bases and the J gene end by 2 bases; junction bases not matched to a gene: 2. This CDR3 region has 15 residues. The CDR3: CATSEGTSGQETQYF. Written as DNA, the CDR3 is TGTGCCACCAGTGAGGGGACTAGCGGACAAGAGACCCAGTACTTC.

CDR3 sequence reads: CASRPAGANTGELFF. CDR3 sequence (DNA): TGTGCCAGTAGGCCAGCGGGAGCGAACACCGGGGAGCTGTTTTTT. The chain couples TRBV19 to TRBJ2-2, with 8 bases aligning to TRBD2. Germline V gene sequence: CDR1 LNHDA, CDR2 SQIVND (reference sequence). The CDR3 is 15 amino acids. The trim removed 6 bases at V and 0 bases at J, leaving 3 bases unmatched.

The chain carries TRBV28 and TRBJ1-4; 7 nucleotides match TRBD1. The V gene end was trimmed by 6 bases and the J gene end by 8 bases; junction bases not matched to a gene: 9. Germline V gives CDR1 MDHEN, CDR2 SYDVKM. This CDR3 region has 14 residues. The CDR3 DNA sequence: TGTGCCAGCAGCCAAACAGGGGCGGAAGAAAAACTGTTTTTT. Translated: CASSQTGAEEKLFF.

The CDR3 DNA reads as TGTGCCAGCAGCTTCGGGACTAGCGGGAGCGCAGCCTACAATGAGCAGTTCTTC. Its protein product is CASSFGTSGSAAYNEQFF. This chain uses TRBV9 with TRBJ2-1, with 14 bases that match TRBD2. V shed 4 bases, J shed 2 bases, and the junction held 8 bases outside the gene matches. The CDR3 sequence is 18 residues long. Germline CDR1 is SGDLS and CDR2 is YYNGEE.

The V call is TRBV12-2, the J call TRBJ1-2; the D call of TRBD1 is as the table states it, not checked on the DNA. TRBV12-2 is described as a pseudogene. The CDR3 covers 17 residues. The CDR3 sequence: CASRLAGTGKNNYGYTF. In DNA form, the CDR3 reads TGTGCAAGTCGCTTAGCGGGGACAGGGAAGAATAACTATGGCTACACCTTC.

The chain recombines TRBV27 with TRBJ2-1; 9 nucleotides agree with TRBD1. After removal of 5 bases from V and 2 bases from J, the junction contained 7 bases not matched to a gene. This CDR3 comprises 16 residues. Germline loops: CDR1 MNHEY, CDR2 SMNVEV (reference sequence). The CDR3 is CASSRYGQGPYNEQFF. CDR3 coding DNA: TGTGCCAGCAGTCGATATGGACAGGGGCCCTACAATGAGCAGTTCTTC.

A note on this clone: The sample has other DNA sequences that encode this CDR3 too. The chain is built from TRBV28 and TRBJ2-1; D perhaps matches TRBD2 (6 bases). Germline V lookup: CDR1 MDHEN, CDR2 SYDVKM. Trimming took 8 bases from V and 2 from J, leaving 7 bases between them. The CDR3 spans 12 residues. CDR3 nucleotide sequence: TGTGCCAGCTCGGGGGCCTACAATGAGCAGTTCTTC. Amino acid sequence: CASSGAYNEQFF.

The CDR3 DNA reads as TGTGCCAGCAGCTTGGTCAGGGGGCTGAATGAAAAACTGTTTTTT. It translates to CASSLVRGLNEKLFF. The V call is TRBV5-8, the J call TRBJ1-4; 8 bases are shared with TRBD1. J lost 5 bases, V lost 0 bases, and 3 bases had no gene match. The CDR3 contains 15 residues. CDR1 and CDR2 (germline): SGHTS, YDEGEE.

This clone was observed a single time. CDR3 DNA: TGCAGCGTTGAAGCCAGGGACAGGGTAGCCGCGAGGGACACTGAAGCTTTCTTT. Translated: CSVEARDRVAARDTEAFF. V gene TRBV29-1 combines with J gene TRBJ1-1; 9 bases agree with TRBD1. The V and J ends lost 1 base and 3 bases, in that order; junction bases with no gene match: 15. Per the germline V gene, CDR1 is SQVTM and CDR2 is ANQGSEA. The CDR3 covers 18 residues.